The rows below give T cell receptor beta chains drawn from one sample of a study of OX40 agonist ivuxolimab in advanced cancers. Clones were read by immunoSEQ multiplex PCR, and TCRdb kept only the in-frame ones, dropping some. Of roughly 89,000 clones in the sample, under 95% were seen once. The material was CD4+ or CD8+ T cells sorted from blood, obtained in a trial of the OX40 agonist ivuxolimab. The receptors derive from an adult with an advanced solid tumor such as melanoma, head and neck, liver or kidney cancer. Both conserved end residues are part of each CDR3. The D gene is left open where the match is weak. Expanded clones get a size class; other rows say once, few or many, or leave the size out.

- | TRBJ2-7 | - | TRBV28 | CATDGGGYSYEQYF | TGTGCCACCGACGGAGGCGGGTACTCCTACGAGCAGTACTTC
- | TRBJ1-1 | TRBD1 | TRBV28 | CASSSRDRAAFF | TGTGCCAGCAGTTCCCGGGACAGGGCAGCTTTCTTT
- | TRBJ2-7 | TRBD2 | TRBV5-1 | CASSPNSGGGEQYF | TGCGCCAGCAGCCCTAATAGCGGGGGTGGTGAGCAGTACTTC
- | TRBJ2-1 | - | TRBV21-1 | CASSAQRTNNEQFF | TGTGCCAGCAGCGCCCAGAGGACTAACAATGAGCAGTTCTTC
- | TRBJ2-7 | - | TRBV11-2 | CASSLRGHEQYF | TGTGCCAGCAGCTTAAGGGGTCACGAGCAGTACTTC
- | TRBJ2-1 | - | TRBV7-2 | CASSQTKTFNEQFF | TGTGCCAGCAGCCAAACTAAGACCTTCAATGAGCAGTTCTTC
- | TRBJ1-2 | TRBD1 | TRBV5-4 | CASSRGQVDYGYTF | TGTGCCAGCAGCCGGGGACAGGTTGACTATGGCTACACCTTC
- | TRBJ2-5 | - | TRBV7-8 | CASSPTDGRQETQYF | TGTGCCAGCAGCCCGACGGACGGAAGACAAGAGACCCAGTACTTC
- | TRBJ2-1 | TRBD2 | TRBV19 | CASRASPRSSGGVYNEQFF | TGTGCCAGTAGAGCGAGCCCCCGCTCATCTGGGGGGGTTTACAATGAGCAGTTCTTC
- | TRBJ2-1 | - | TRBV28 | CASSVVLAPEQFF | TGTGCCAGCAGTGTCGTATTAGCGCCGGAGCAGTTCTTC
- | TRBJ2-5 | TRBD2 | TRBV7-6 | CASSSSGAQYF | TGTGCCAGCAGCTCCAGCGGGGCCCAGTACTTC
- | TRBJ1-3 | - | TRBV6-5 | CASSFQDGGNTIYF | TGTGCCAGCAGTTTCCAGGACGGTGGAAACACCATATATTTT
- | TRBJ2-2 | TRBD1 | TRBV2 | CASRDTGGANTGELFF | TGTGCCAGCAGGGATACAGGGGGCGCGAACACCGGGGAGCTGTTTTTT
- | TRBJ2-4 | - | TRBV25-1 | CASRRLNIQYF | TGTGCCAGCAGACGGCTAAACATTCAGTACTTC
- | TRBJ2-7 | TRBD1 | TRBV18 | CASSLTGTGVYEQYF | TGTGCCAGCTCACTGACCGGGACAGGGGTCTACGAGCAGTACTTC
- | TRBJ2-1 | - | TRBV28 | CASSPPRDFANEQFF | TGTGCCAGCAGTCCCCCGCGGGACTTTGCAAATGAGCAGTTCTTC
- | TRBJ2-1 | - | TRBV9 | CARTPGCSYNEQFF | TGTGCCAGAACCCCGGGGTGCTCCTACAATGAGCAGTTCTTC
- | TRBJ2-1 | - | TRBV19 | CASSTRNFGGANEQFF | TGTGCCAGTAGTACCCGTAATTTTGGGGGAGCGAATGAGCAGTTCTTC
- | TRBJ1-2 | TRBD1 | TRBV4-3 | CASSPWTGDGYTF | TGCGCCAGCAGCCCATGGACAGGGGATGGCTACACCTTC
- | TRBJ1-4 | - | TRBV5-1 | CASSLVGATNEKLFF | TGCGCCAGCAGCTTGGTGGGAGCAACTAATGAAAAACTGTTTTTT
few | TRBJ2-2 | - | TRBV11-3 | CASSLDLGGKGTGELFF | TGTGCCAGCAGCTTAGATCTTGGGGGAAAGGGCACCGGGGAGCTGTTTTTT
- | TRBJ1-3 | - | TRBV27 | CASQKAGLDTIYF | TGTGCCAGCCAAAAGGCCGGGTTAGACACCATATATTTT
- | TRBJ1-3 | - | TRBV19 | CASSGAGPSSGNTIYF | TGTGCCAGTAGTGGAGCCGGGCCGAGCTCTGGAAACACCATATATTTT